These T cell receptor beta chains were read from a single sample in a study of T cell repertoires in cytomegalovirus infection. The antigens for these receptors are not known. TCRdb re-called the reads with MiXCR, one entry per CDR3 protein. This table has 55,000 to 70,000 distinct CDR3 sequences, 22% appearing once. Source material: PBMCs, sequenced either directly or after in vitro stimulation (not recorded which). The receptors come from a human donor in good health (CMV status not recorded). Some clones in this sample may be carry-over from other donors' samples. CDR3s include the opening cysteine and the closing phenylalanine or tryptophan. D genes are given only for firm matches. Some rows mark clone size as missing; the rest say once, few, many or name a class of expanded clone.

TRBJ2-1,20,TRBD2,many,TRBV7-8,TGTGCCAGCAGCTTACAACCCCGTAGACTAGCGGGAGTGGATTACAATGAGCAGTTCTTC,CASSLQPRRLAGVDYNEQFF
TRBJ2-3,14,NA,NA,TRBV7-9,TGTGCCAGCAGCCACATCGACAGCACAGATACGCAGTATTTT,CASSHIDSTDTQYF
TRBJ2-2,15,TRBD2,NA,TRBV2,TGTGCCAGCCGACCGGGACTAGCTTTAACCGGGGAGCTGTTTTTT,CASRPGLALTGELFF
TRBJ2-2,15,TRBD2,few,TRBV20-1,TGCAGTGCCATGTCTAGCGGGAGGCTCACCGGGGAGCTGTTTTTT,CSAMSSGRLTGELFF
TRBJ1-5,16,TRBD1,NA,TRBV4-1,TGCGCCAGCAGCCAAGAGCCGACAGGGATCAATCAGCCCCAGCATTTT,CASSQEPTGINQPQHF
TRBJ1-2,15,TRBD1,few,TRBV9,TGTGCCAGCAGCGCACAACTGACAGGGGAATATGGCTACACCTTC,CASSAQLTGEYGYTF
TRBJ2-2,15,NA,NA,TRBV7-8,TGTGCCAGCAGGTCGGGCCTAACGAACACCGGGGAGCTGTTTTTT,CASRSGLTNTGELFF
TRBJ1-2,13,TRBD1,NA,TRBV27,TGTGCCAGCAGTCCCCGGACAGGCTATGGCTACACCTTC,CASSPRTGYGYTF
TRBJ1-3,16,NA,NA,TRBV4-1,TGCGCCATCAGCCAAGATACGTGGAGCTCTGGAAACACCATATATTTT,CAISQDTWSSGNTIYF
TRBJ2-5,9,NA,NA,TRBV27,TGTGCCAGGGAAGAGACCCAGTACTTC,CAREETQYF
TRBJ1-1,16,NA,NA,TRBV3-1,TGTGCCAGCAGCCAAGGGAGGGGTATCGTGAACACTGAAGCTTTCTTT,CASSQGRGIVNTEAFF
TRBJ2-1,16,TRBD2,many,TRBV7-2,TGTGCCAGCAGCTCGGGACTAGCGGGCTCACAAAATGAGCAGTTCTTC,CASSSGLAGSQNEQFF
TRBJ1-6,17,NA,NA,TRBV9,TGTGCCAGCAGCTCCCGGGACACCAGGCTATTTAATTCACCCCTCCACTTT,CASSSRDTRLFNSPLHF
TRBJ2-1,16,TRBD2,NA,TRBV5-4,TGTGCCAGCAGCCCGGGGACTAGCCGCTCCTACAATGAGCAGTTCTTC,CASSPGTSRSYNEQFF
TRBJ2-7,14,TRBD2,few,TRBV10-3,TGTGCCATCAGTCCCCAAAGCGGGAACTACGAGCAGTACTTC,CAISPQSGNYEQYF
TRBJ2-6,14,NA,NA,TRBV28,TGTGCCAGCAGTTTTGGGGCCGGGGCCAACGTCCTGACTTTC,CASSFGAGANVLTF
TRBJ2-3,16,TRBD1,many,TRBV6-1,TGTGCCAGCATATCTAGGCAGGGGGCTTCAGCAGATACGCAGTATTTT,CASISRQGASADTQYF
TRBJ1-5,12,NA,few,TRBV19,TGTGCCAGTTCGGAGTTTGGTCAGCCCCAGCATTTT,CASSEFGQPQHF
TRBJ2-1,16,TRBD2,few,TRBV7-2,TGTGCCAGCAGCCCCAGGACTAGCTTCTTGGGCAATGAGCAGTTCTTC,CASSPRTSFLGNEQFF
TRBJ1-6,15,TRBD1,many,TRBV7-2,TGTGCCAGCAGCGAGCGACAGGGGTTCAGTTCACCCCTCCACTTT,CASSERQGFSSPLHF
TRBJ2-5,15,TRBD2,few,TRBV7-8,TGTGCCAGCAGCTTGAATAGCGGGAGTGAAGAGACCCAGTACTTC,CASSLNSGSEETQYF
TRBJ2-3,13,TRBD1,NA,TRBV24-1,TGTGCCACGGAGGGACAGGGCACAGATACGCAGTATTTT,CATEGQGTDTQYF
TRBJ1-2,16,NA,many,TRBV7-8,TGTGCCAGCAGCTCAGGGAGGGACGGAGGATCTAGTGGCTACACCTTC,CASSSGRDGGSSGYTF
TRBJ1-1,14,TRBD1,NA,TRBV12-3/TRBV12-4,TGTGCCAGCAGACGCCCGGGACAGGGCACTGAAGCTTTCTTT,CASRRPGQGTEAFF
TRBJ2-7,13,TRBD2,few,TRBV7-2,TGTGCCAGCAGGATAGCGGGAGTAGACGAGCAGTACTTC,CASRIAGVDEQYF
TRBJ1-2,17,TRBD1,NA,TRBV4-2,TGTGCCAGCAGCCAAGATCTCCGAGGGGGCCGTAACTATGGCTACACCTTC,CASSQDLRGGRNYGYTF
TRBJ2-3,15,TRBD1,NA,TRBV6-8,TGTGCCAGCAGCCTCAGGGGGACCGGCACAGATACGCAGTATTTT,CASSLRGTGTDTQYF
TRBJ1-1,17,NA,NA,TRBV11-2,TGTGCCAGCAGCTACCGGGGATTTTTCCGGGGGGACACTGAAGCTTTCTTT,CASSYRGFFRGDTEAFF
TRBJ1-2,14,NA,few,TRBV10-3,TGTGCCATCACAGGAGCCTTCGGGGGGTATGGCTACACCTTC,CAITGAFGGYGYTF
TRBJ2-1,11,NA,many,TRBV7-8,TGTGCCAGCAGCTCCCTTAATGAGCAGTTCTTC,CASSSLNEQFF
TRBJ1-5,15,TRBD1,NA,TRBV4-2,TGTGCCAGCAGCCAGACAGGGACGAGCAATCAGCCCCAGCATTTT,CASSQTGTSNQPQHF
TRBJ1-2,14,NA,few,TRBV12-3/TRBV12-4,TGTGCCAGCAGTTTAGGACAGAATAACTATGGCTACACCTTC,CASSLGQNNYGYTF
TRBJ1-5,14,NA,few,TRBV25-1,TGTGCCAGCAGTGAATATACAACAAATCAGCCCCAGCATTTT,CASSEYTTNQPQHF
TRBJ1-1,16,NA,NA,TRBV11-2,TGTGCCAGCAGCTTAGATCACGGGGGCTCGAACACTGAAGCTTTCTTT,CASSLDHGGSNTEAFF
TRBJ1-2,15,TRBD1,many,TRBV19,TGTGCCAGTAGTATTTTCCGGGACAGGAGCTATGGCTACACCTTC,CASSIFRDRSYGYTF
TRBJ1-5,17,NA,few,TRBV19,TGTGCCGAGGGGGACAACGAACGGCTATATAGCAATCAGCCCCAGCATTTT,CAEGDNERLYSNQPQHF
TRBJ2-7,13,NA,many,TRBV7-2,TGTGCCAGCAGCCTTGTAGGGGAATACGAGCAGTACTTC,CASSLVGEYEQYF
TRBJ1-6,16,NA,many,TRBV7-2,TGTGCCAGCAGCTTAAGTTTGGGTCAGATCAATTCACCCCTCCACTTT,CASSLSLGQINSPLHF
TRBJ2-5,15,TRBD2,many,TRBV7-6,TGTGCCAGCAGCTTATTTAGCGGGACACAAGAGACCCAGTACTTC,CASSLFSGTQETQYF
TRBJ2-7,15,NA,NA,TRBV12-3/TRBV12-4,TGTGCCAGCAGTTTAGCGACGGGTGGTCGGGACGAGCAGTACTTC,CASSLATGGRDEQYF
TRBJ2-3,14,NA,many,TRBV12-3/TRBV12-4,TGTGCCAGCAGTTGGGCCGCTAACACAGATACGCAGTATTTT,CASSWAANTDTQYF
TRBJ2-1,16,TRBD1,few,TRBV28,TGTGCCAGCACCACGGGACAGATAAGCTCCTACAATGAGCAGTTCTTC,CASTTGQISSYNEQFF
TRBJ1-2,15,NA,few,TRBV4-3,TGCGCCAGCAGCCCGATCAGGGGTGAGGTGGATGGCTACACCTTC,CASSPIRGEVDGYTF
TRBJ2-7,14,NA,NA,TRBV5-1,TGCGCCAGCAGCCAGGGGACGGTTTCCTACGAGCAGTACTTC,CASSQGTVSYEQYF
TRBJ1-5,14,NA,NA,TRBV6-8,TGTGCCAGCTCAAGTCGACAGGGCAATCAGCCCCAGCATTTT,CASSSRQGNQPQHF
TRBJ2-5,15,NA,many,TRBV6-5,TGTGCCAGCAGTTACGGTGACAGAGGAGCTGAGACCCAGTACTTC,CASSYGDRGAETQYF
TRBJ2-3,14,NA,NA,TRBV20-1,TGCAGTGCACCCCCAGGCGGGGCGGGCGATACGCAGTATTTT,CSAPPGGAGDTQYF
TRBJ2-1,16,TRBD2,once,TRBV24-1,TGTGCCACCAGTGACGCCGGGGGGAGCTCCTACAATGAGCAGTTCTTC,CATSDAGGSSYNEQFF
TRBJ2-5,14,NA,many,TRBV7-2,TGTGCCAGCAGCTCTAAGCACGGGCGAGAGACCCAGTACTTC,CASSSKHGRETQYF
TRBJ2-3,16,NA,few,TRBV4-1,TGCGCCAGCAGCCAAGGACGTTTAACGCGAGCAGATACGCAGTATTTT,CASSQGRLTRADTQYF
TRBJ1-1,14,NA,many,TRBV11-3,TGTGCCAGCAGCTTCGGCCGGGGAAACACTGAAGCTTTCTTT,CASSFGRGNTEAFF
TRBJ1-5,12,NA,NA,TRBV19,TGTGCCAGCTCTGATTACAATCAGCCCCAGCATTTT,CASSDYNQPQHF
TRBJ2-2,17,TRBD2,many,TRBV7-6,TGTGCCAGCAGCCCACCAACTAGCGGGAGTGACAGGGGGGAGCTGTTTTTT,CASSPPTSGSDRGELFF
TRBJ1-3,13,TRBD1,NA,TRBV2,TGTGCCAGCAGTGAGACAGGGGGCAACACCATATATTTT,CASSETGGNTIYF